The 27 T cell receptor beta chains below were found in one sample sequenced in a study of vaccination effects on CD4 cells after COVID-19 (dated by TCRdb to between 2020 and 2023). In the ViraFEST assay, PBMC were stimulated with viral peptide pools, and antigen-specific CD4+ T cell clonotypes were then identified by expansion using TCR sequencing. After approximately eleven days of culture, CD4+ T cells were isolated with the EasySep CD4+ T cell isolation kit. Two doses of either the BNT162b2 or the mRNA-1273 mRNA SARS-CoV-2 vaccine were administered to participants. The receptor library was made with the immunoSEQ multiplex PCR assay. What TCRdb holds here is the immuneACCESS table cut down to in-frame rearrangements. Part of the clones is not present; checked against another copy, under half of the missing clones reflect an unresolved V gene, and the others are unexplained. In this sample the table shows tens of thousands of clones, roughly 80% of which occur a single time. Together, the top ten hold over 4.5% of the sample.

The antigens of these receptors remain unknown. The sequences come from CD4+ T cells from PBMCs cultured with SARS-CoV-2 spike peptides, collected after COVID-19 vaccination. The cell subset or site label here, explained by the study, means: SARS-CoV-2 spike overlapping peptide pool stimulation. Receptor source: a human donor who received a COVID-19 vaccine. Some clones in this sample may be carry-over from other donors' samples.

DNA of the CDR3: TGTGCCAGCAGTTTAAGTGGCTATGGCTACACCTTC. Amino acid sequence: CASSLSGYGYTF. The genes are TRBV28 and TRBJ1-2; D uncertain. Trimming pared 2 bases from V and 4 bases from J, leaving 5 bases between. This CDR3 has 12 residues. Germline CDR1 reads MDHEN; CDR2 reads SYDVKM.

This chain's CDR3 is CASSFDRGMNTEAFF. CDR3 DNA: TGTGCCAGCAGCTTCGACAGGGGGATGAACACTGAAGCTTTCTTT. The genes are TRBV5-4 and TRBJ1-1; 9 nucleotides match TRBD1. The CDR3 has 15 residues. The V segment lost 2 bases and the J segment 0 bases; nucleotides outside the gene matches: 2. CDR1 is SGHNT and CDR2 is YYREEE in the germline V gene (reference sequence).

This clone showed up just a few times. The chain joins TRBV27 to TRBJ1-6; 10 bases align to TRBD1. The ends lost 5 bases at V and 4 bases at J; junction bases unmatched: 5. Germline V gives CDR1 MNHEY, CDR2 SMNVEV (reference sequence). The CDR3 consists of 16 residues. CDR3 DNA: TGTGCCAGCAGTCTGGGGACAGGGGTGTATAATTCACCCCTCCACTTT. As protein: CASSLGTGVYNSPLHF.

This chain links TRBV5-1 with TRBJ2-2; D possibly corresponds to TRBD1 (6 bases). The CDR3 is made up of 15 amino acids. V lost 0 bases to trimming and J lost 5 bases, with 11 bases between them. Germline V gene sequence: CDR1 SGHRS, CDR2 YFSETQ. Here the CDR3 reads CASSLVIGGTGELFF. The CDR3 bases are TGCGCCAGCAGCTTGGTGATAGGGGGAACCGGGGAGCTGTTTTTT.

This clone has just one count. The V and J genes are TRBV9 and TRBJ2-7, with 14 bases lining up with TRBD2. This CDR3 region has 16 residues. Germline lookup yields CDR1 SGDLS and CDR2 YYNGEE. Unmatched junction bases numbered 3, after V lost 0 bases and J lost 4 bases. The CDR3 region has the DNA TGTGCCAGCAGCGTAGCGGGACTAGCGGGGGAATACGAGCAGTACGTC. Protein: CASSVAGLAGEYEQYV.

This chain joins TRBV6-5 and TRBJ2-5; the D gene could be TRBD1 or TRBD2 (6 bases each). CDR1 is MNHEY and CDR2 is SVGAGI in the germline V gene. This CDR3 is built from 15 residues. The V end lost 5 bases, the J end lost 3 bases, and 16 bases lay between the germline ends. The CDR3 DNA is TGTGCCAGCAGTCCGGAGGGGGGCAGAAAAGAGACCCAGTACTTC. Translated, it gives CASSPEGGRKETQYF.

The chain has TRBV10-3 and TRBJ2-7, with 8 bases that match TRBD1. From germline, CDR1 is ENHRY and CDR2 SYGVKD. Trimming removed 7 bases from V and 5 bases from J; junction bases left unmatched: 7. The CDR3 covers 13 residues. CDR3 residues: CAIISQGDHEQYV. CDR3 bases: TGTGCCATCATATCACAGGGGGACCACGAGCAGTACGTC.

Relative to its sample, this clone is medium-sized. The chain couples TRBV27 to TRBJ2-1, with a possible D match to TRBD1 (6 bases). CDR3 length: 14 residues. The V gene lost 9 bases and the J gene lost 4 bases, with 16 bases spanning the gap. CDR1 is MNHEY, CDR2 SMNVEV, per germline (reference sequence). In DNA, the CDR3 is TGTGCCAGGATGAGGACAGAGGAATACAATGAGCAGTTCTTC. Translating it yields CARMRTEEYNEQFF.

The genes are TRBV30 and TRBJ1-3; D may be TRBD1 (5 bases). Germline loops: CDR1 GTSNPN, CDR2 SVGIG (reference sequence). The CDR3 has 15 amino acids. Trimming left V 1 base short and J 4 bases short, with 14 bases between. The CDR3 sequence: CAWSASGTQGNTIYF. The CDR3 DNA follows: TGTGCCTGGAGTGCCTCCGGGACGCAAGGAAACACCATATATTTT.

The chain carries TRBV24-1 and TRBJ2-5, with no clear D. The CDR3 has 13 residues. Trimming stripped 4 bases from V and 5 bases from J, with 10 bases between. Germline lookup yields CDR1 KGHDR and CDR2 SFDVKD. CDR3 protein: CATSDPGRETQYF. In nucleotides, the CDR3 is TGTGCCACCAGTGACCCAGGACGGGAGACCCAGTACTTC.

The rearrangement joins TRBV28 to TRBJ2-5, with a possible D match to TRBD2 (6 bases). The germline V gene has CDR1 MDHEN and CDR2 SYDVKM. CDR3 length: 15 residues. Trimming pared 6 bases from V and 1 base from J, leaving 15 bases between. The CDR3 loop reads CASSPSGTLQETQYF. CDR3 nucleotides: TGTGCCAGCAGCCCGTCCGGGACTCTCCAAGAGACCCAGTACTTC.

The rearrangement links TRBV10-1 to TRBJ1-6; no clear D gene. The CDR3 loop spans 15 amino acids. Germline V gives CDR1 WNHNN, CDR2 SYGVQD (reference sequence). The V gene lost 0 bases and the J gene lost 10 bases, with 13 bases spanning the gap. Written as DNA, the CDR3 is TGCGCCAGCAGTGAGTCGAGAGGCCCTGGGTCACCCCTCCACTTT. Amino acid sequence: CASSESRGPGSPLHF.

The chain combines TRBV11-2 with TRBJ1-3; perhaps TRBD1 as D (6 bases). Trimming pared 6 bases from V and 3 bases from J, leaving 21 bases between. CDR1 SGHAT and CDR2 FQNNGV come from the germline V gene. The CDR3 length is 17 residues. In DNA form, the CDR3 reads TGTGCCAGCAGTCCCCTCCGGGACAAGACCTTTGGAAACACCATATATTTT. Its translation: CASSPLRDKTFGNTIYF.

V is TRBV28 and J is TRBJ2-7; a possible D gene is TRBD1 (6 bases). V gave up 5 bases and J gave up 2 bases, with 22 bases separating them. The CDR3 runs 17 residues. Per germline, CDR1 MDHEN and CDR2 SYDVKM. The CDR3: CASSPRGPQGKPYEQYV. The CDR3 bases are TGTGCCAGCAGTCCTAGGGGCCCACAGGGTAAGCCCTACGAGCAGTACGTC.

The chain uses TRBV10-3 and TRBJ2-1, with TRBD2 as a possible D gene (5 bases). Trimming removed 6 bases at V and 6 bases at J, with 21 bases between. In germline, CDR1 is ENHRY, CDR2 SYGVKD. The CDR3 covers 16 residues. The CDR3 nucleotides read TGTGCCATCAGCGGGTGGACTGGGCATTCACTCAATGAGCAGTTCTTC. It specifies CAISGWTGHSLNEQFF.

The rearrangement joins TRBV7-2 to TRBJ2-3; 8 bases are shared with TRBD2. The ends lost 2 bases at V and 1 base at J; junction bases unmatched: 2. Germline V CDR1 and CDR2: SGHTA, FQGNSA. This CDR3 has 15 residues. CDR3 sequence (DNA): TGTGCCAGCAGCTTAAACGGGGGGGGCACAGATACGCAGTATTTT. Amino acid sequence: CASSLNGGGTDTQYF. The whole variable domain, remainder taken from reference TRBV7-2 and TRBJ2-3, is GAGVSQSPSNKVTEKGKDVELRCDPISGHTALYWYRQSLGQGLEFLIYFQGNSAPDKSGLPSDRFSAERTGGSVSTLTIQRTQQEDSAVYLCASSLNGGGTDTQYFGPGTRLTVL.

This chain links TRBV18 with TRBJ2-3; weak D call: TRBD2 (5 bases). The CDR3 totals 15 residues. Germline V CDR1 and CDR2: KGHSH, LQKENI. Trimming shortened V by 2 bases and J by 3 bases, and 12 bases separated the two germline ends. This CDR3 is CASSPKPGYTDTQYF. The CDR3 nucleotides are TGTGCCAGCTCACCAAAGCCGGGATATACAGATACGCAGTATTTT.

V is TRBV7-6 and J is TRBJ2-6; unclear D gene. CDR1 SGHVS and CDR2 FNYEAQ come from the germline V gene. The CDR3 loop spans 16 amino acids. The V and J ends lost 1 base and 1 base respectively, with 8 bases between them. The DNA of the CDR3 is TGTGCCAGCAGCTTAGAAAGTAGATCTGGGGCCAACGTCCTGACTTTC. It codes for CASSLESRSGANVLTF.

This chain uses TRBV9 with TRBJ2-5; 9 bases align to TRBD1. This CDR3 is built from 14 residues. Germline V gene data show CDR1 as SGDLS and CDR2 as YYNGEE. With 6 bases clipped from V and 5 bases from J, the junction kept 8 bases outside the gene matches. The CDR3 sequence is CASTMGQGGETQYF. The CDR3 DNA follows: TGTGCCAGCACCATGGGACAGGGCGGGGAGACCCAGTACTTC.

This chain links TRBV5-1 with TRBJ1-3; D might be TRBD1 (5 bases). This CDR3 contains 14 residues. Germline V lookup: CDR1 SGHRS, CDR2 YFSETQ. Trimming cost V 7 bases and J 2 bases, with 13 bases left between them. The CDR3 DNA reads TGCGCCAGCGCCACGGGGACCCCTGGAAACACCATATATTTT. Protein sequence: CASATGTPGNTIYF.

V gene TRBV30 combines with J gene TRBJ1-6; D is undetermined. The V gene lost 0 bases and the J gene lost 6 bases, with 12 bases spanning the gap. The CDR3 is made up of 15 amino acids. In germline, CDR1 is GTSNPN, CDR2 SVGIG (reference sequence). The CDR3 sequence is CAWSVHPTSNSPLHF. CDR3 DNA: TGTGCCTGGAGTGTACACCCTACTTCTAATTCACCCCTCCACTTT.

V usage is TRBV27 and J usage is TRBJ1-1; unclear D gene. Deletions cut 4 bases from V and 4 bases from J, with 16 bases between. The length of the CDR3 is 15 residues. Germline V gene sequence: CDR1 MNHEY, CDR2 SMNVEV (reference sequence). The CDR3 bases are TGTGCCAGCAGTTCCCGATATAATTCGGGCACTGAAGCTTTCTTT. It is translated as CASSSRYNSGTEAFF.

The sample holds a few counts of this clone. The chain combines TRBV6-6 with TRBJ1-2; D may be TRBD1 (6 bases). Between the trimmed V and J ends, which lost 6 bases and 7 bases, there was a span of 12 bases. The CDR3 runs to 12 residues. Germline V gene data show CDR1 as MNHNY and CDR2 as SVGAGI (reference sequence). CDR3 nucleotide sequence: TGTGCCAGCAGCCACACAGGGTCTGGCTACACCTTC. Protein sequence: CASSHTGSGYTF.

The V and J genes are TRBV25-1 and TRBJ1-5; D remains ambiguous. The V end lost 4 bases, the J end lost 3 bases, and 10 bases lay between the germline ends. There are 14 residues in the CDR3. Germline V gene data show CDR1 as MGHDK and CDR2 as SYGVNS. CDR3 in DNA: TGTGCCAGCAGTGTGGGGATATCCAATCAGCCCCAGCATTTT. It codes for CASSVGISNQPQHF. Full variable domain (missing parts from reference TRBV25-1 and TRBJ1-5): EADIYQTPRYLVIGTGKKITLECSQTMGHDKMYWYQQDPGMELHLIHYSYGVNSTEKGDLSSESTVSRIRTEHFPLTLESARPSHTSQYLCASSVGISNQPQHFGDGTRLSIL.

The V call is TRBV5-1, the J call TRBJ2-7; TRBD2 matches 10 bases. The J segment lost 0 bases and the V segment lost 4 bases, leaving 4 bases of the junction unmatched. The length of the CDR3 is 15 residues. The germline V gene has CDR1 SGHRS and CDR2 YFSETQ. The CDR3 loop is CASSLASGGSYEQYV. The CDR3 nucleotides are TGCGCCAGCAGCCTGGCTAGCGGGGGCTCCTACGAGCAGTACGTC.

This chain connects TRBV24-1 to TRBJ2-2; perhaps TRBD1 as D (5 bases). The CDR3 length is 14 residues. The V gene's germline CDR1 is KGHDR and CDR2 SFDVKD. Trimming stripped 6 bases from V and 4 bases from J, with 11 bases between. The CDR3 region is CATSPGFFTGELFF. For the CDR3, the DNA is TGTGCCACCAGTCCAGGGTTTTTCACCGGGGAGCTGTTTTTT.

This clone was observed a single time. This chain connects TRBV7-2 to TRBJ1-1; D is uncertain. CDR3 length: 12 residues. In germline, CDR1 is SGHTA, CDR2 FQGNSA. V lost 4 bases to trimming and J lost 5 bases, with 8 bases between them. In nucleotides, the CDR3 is TGTGCCAGCAGCTACGTAGGGACTGAAGCTTTCTTT. Protein: CASSYVGTEAFF.